The 16 T cell receptor beta chains listed next were all sequenced from one sample in a study of T cell changes during pregnancy in multiple sclerosis. Sequencing was performed with immunoSEQ multiplex PCR; in TCRdb, only in-frame clones are kept and a portion is missing. Among approximately 70,000 clones listed, about 90% were seen once. Sequences were derived from peripheral blood, sampled in the second trimester of pregnancy. The source of these receptors is a female donor in good health, enrolled as a control in a pregnancy study.

The genes are TRBV19 and TRBJ2-7; possibly TRBD1 for D (6 bases). Trimming left V 6 bases short and J 5 bases short, with 17 bases between. Germline values: CDR1 LNHDA, CDR2 SQIVND (reference sequence). CDR3 length: 14 residues. In DNA form, the CDR3 reads TGTGCCAGTAGCCCAACAGGGAACGAGGACGAGCAGTACTTC. Translating gives CASSPTGNEDEQYF.

V usage is TRBV9 and J usage is TRBJ1-6, with 7 bases that match TRBD1. Germline V gene sequence: CDR1 SGDLS, CDR2 YYNGEE. J was trimmed by 1 base and V by 4 bases; bases with no gene match: 11. The CDR3 is 18 amino acids. The CDR3, as DNA: TGTGCCAGCAGCTCCACAATAACAGGGGAGTCCTATAATTCACCCCTCCACTTT. It translates to CASSSTITGESYNSPLHF.

The chain uses TRBV21-1 and TRBJ2-1; the table's D call, TRBD1, was not checked against the DNA. TRBV21-1 is a pseudogene locus. The CDR3 consists of 16 residues. The CDR3 sequence: CASSPRTGVVGNEQFF. DNA of the CDR3: TGTGCCAGCAGCCCGCGGACAGGGGTTGTAGGCAATGAGCAGTTCTTC.

The genes are TRBV28 and TRBJ1-2; D is possibly TRBD1 (5 bases). From germline, CDR1 is MDHEN and CDR2 SYDVKM. The CDR3 has 14 residues. V was cut by 3 bases and J by 3 bases, with 11 bases left in between. The CDR3 sequence: CASSFGGTYYGYTF. CDR3 nucleotides: TGTGCCAGCAGTTTCGGGGGAACCTACTATGGCTACACCTTC.

The chain carries TRBV6-1 and TRBJ1-3; the D is unclear. In germline, CDR1 is MNHNS, CDR2 SASEGT. This CDR3 is built from 14 residues. V was trimmed by 1 base and J by 2 bases, leaving 6 bases between them. CDR3 nucleotide sequence: TGTGCCAGCAGTGAAGTCCCTACTGGAAACACCATATATTTT. Protein product: CASSEVPTGNTIYF.

DNA for the CDR3: TGTGCCAGCAGCTTAGTCAGGGCTAGCGTCGGCAATGAGCAGTTCTTC. Its translation: CASSLVRASVGNEQFF. This chain uses TRBV7-2 with TRBJ2-1; tentatively, D is TRBD2 (6 bases). Germline V CDR1 and CDR2: SGHTA, FQGNSA. V gave up 1 base and J gave up 6 bases, with 16 bases separating them. CDR3 length equals 16 residues.

CDR3 nucleotides: TGTGCCATAGGACAGGGAGTAGATACGCAGTATTTT. It translates to CAIGQGVDTQYF. The rearrangement links TRBV2 to TRBJ2-3; 8 nucleotides align to TRBD1. With V trimmed by 10 bases and J by 5 bases, 5 bases remained unmatched. CDR1 and CDR2 (germline): SNHLY, FYNNEI. The CDR3 consists of 12 residues.

The chain couples TRBV19 to TRBJ1-4, with D possibly TRBD1 on 5 matching bases. With 5 bases removed from V and 8 bases from J, the gap between germline ends came to 21 bases. CDR1 and CDR2 from the germline V gene are LNHDA and SQIVND (reference sequence). The CDR3 is 16 amino acids. CDR3: CASSSTGAGVGEKLFF. In DNA form, the CDR3 reads TGTGCCAGTAGTTCAACTGGCGCGGGGGTAGGGGAAAAACTGTTTTTT.

This sequence joins TRBV10-3 and TRBJ1-1; 7 nucleotides match TRBD1. The ends lost 6 bases at V and 1 base at J; junction bases unmatched: 2. The CDR3 extends over 13 amino acids. The germline gives CDR1 ENHRY, CDR2 SYGVKD. CDR3 nucleotides: TGTGCCATCAGACGGACAGGGAACACTGAAGCTTTCTTT. Residues: CAIRRTGNTEAFF.

The CDR3 loop is CASGTGGRAGETQYF. In DNA form, the CDR3 reads TGCGCCAGCGGTACTGGCGGGAGGGCCGGTGAGACCCAGTACTTC. The V and J genes are TRBV5-1 and TRBJ2-5, with 9 bases fitting TRBD2. The CDR3 runs 15 residues. Looked up from germline, CDR1 is SGHRS and CDR2 is YFSETQ. V shed 7 bases, J shed 5 bases, and the junction held 12 bases outside the gene matches.

J is TRBJ2-5 and V is TRBV6-5; TRBD1 is a possible D gene (5 bases). V gave up 6 bases and J gave up 4 bases, with 18 bases separating them. This CDR3 region has 15 residues. The germline CDR1 and CDR2 sequences are MNHEY and SVGAGI. The CDR3 DNA reads as TGTGCCAGCAGAATATTACCAGGGTCTGGAGAGACCCAGTACTTC. Translation: CASRILPGSGETQYF.

To note about this clone: The sample contains more than one DNA sequence encoding this CDR3. The chain uses TRBV7-2 and TRBJ1-5; D gene ambiguous. The CDR3 is 14 residues long. In germline, CDR1 is SGHTA, CDR2 FQGNSA. The germline V and J ends were trimmed by 1 base and 0 bases, with 4 bases remaining between them. The DNA of the CDR3 is TGTGCCAGCAGCTTAGACAGTAGCAATCAGCCCCAGCATTTT. It yields the protein CASSLDSSNQPQHF.

The chain recombines TRBV4-1 with TRBJ1-1; unclear D gene. V was trimmed by 0 bases and J by 4 bases, leaving 9 bases between them. Germline V lookup: CDR1 MGHRA, CDR2 YSYEKL. This CDR3 contains 14 residues. The CDR3 region is CASSQEGGSTEAFF. CDR3 DNA sequence: TGCGCCAGCAGCCAAGAAGGAGGGAGCACTGAAGCTTTCTTT.

The V call is TRBV7-9, the J call TRBJ2-7, with D possibly matching TRBD1 (6 bases). CDR1 and CDR2 from the germline V gene are SEHNR and FQNEAQ (reference sequence). The CDR3 consists of 13 residues. V was pared by 1 base and J by 5 bases, with 9 bases between. CDR3 bases: TGTGCCAGCAGCTTAGTCACAGGGAACGAGCAGTACTTC. This codes for CASSLVTGNEQYF. The variable domain in full, completed from reference TRBV7-9 and TRBJ2-7, reads DTGVSQNPRHKITKRGQNVTFRCDPISEHNRLYWYRQTLGQGPEFLTYFQNEAQLEKSRLLSDRFSAERPKGSFSTLEIQRTEQGDSAMYLCASSLVTGNEQYFGPGTRLTVT.

V is TRBV18 and J is TRBJ2-7; D not resolved. CDR1 is KGHSH, CDR2 LQKENI, per germline. The CDR3 has 11 amino acids. Between the trimmed V and J ends, which lost 2 bases and 5 bases, there was a span of 4 bases. In nucleotides, the CDR3 is TGTGCCAGCTCACCAGGGCACGAGCAGTACTTC. Protein: CASSPGHEQYF.

This chain links TRBV28 with TRBJ1-2, with 7 bases that match TRBD1. Trimming took 5 bases from V and 2 from J; bases not matched to a gene: 8. Germline CDR1 reads MDHEN; CDR2 reads SYDVKM. The CDR3 extends over 15 amino acids. This CDR3 is CASSPTGTANYGYTF. The CDR3 DNA reads as TGTGCCAGCAGTCCAACCGGGACAGCCAACTATGGCTACACCTTC.